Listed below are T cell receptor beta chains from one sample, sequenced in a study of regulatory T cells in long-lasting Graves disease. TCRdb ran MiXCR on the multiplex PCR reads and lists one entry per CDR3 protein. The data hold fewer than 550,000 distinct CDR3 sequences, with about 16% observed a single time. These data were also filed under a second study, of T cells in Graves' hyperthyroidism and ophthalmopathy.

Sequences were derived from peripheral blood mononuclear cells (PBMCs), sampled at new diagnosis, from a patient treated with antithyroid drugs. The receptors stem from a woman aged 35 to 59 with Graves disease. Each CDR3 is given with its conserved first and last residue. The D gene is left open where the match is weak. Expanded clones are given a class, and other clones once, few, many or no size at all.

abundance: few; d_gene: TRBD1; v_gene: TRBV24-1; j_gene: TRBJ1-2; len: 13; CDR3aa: CATSDGTVYGYTF; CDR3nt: TGTGCCACCAGTGATGGGACAGTCTATGGCTACACCTTC
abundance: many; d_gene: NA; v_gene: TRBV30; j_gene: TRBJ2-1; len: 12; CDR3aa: CAWSVQGREQFF; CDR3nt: TGTGCCTGGAGTGTACAGGGTCGGGAGCAGTTCTTC
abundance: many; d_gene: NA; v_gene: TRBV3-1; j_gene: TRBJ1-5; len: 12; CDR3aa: CASSQADQPQHF; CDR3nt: TGTGCCAGCAGCCAAGCTGATCAGCCCCAGCATTTT
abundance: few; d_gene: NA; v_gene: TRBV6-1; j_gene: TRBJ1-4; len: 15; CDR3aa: CASTLGRIDNEKLFF; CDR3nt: TGTGCCAGCACCCTTGGGCGGATCGACAATGAAAAACTGTTTTTT
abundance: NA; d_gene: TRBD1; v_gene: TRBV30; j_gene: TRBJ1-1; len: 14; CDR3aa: CAWTRGTVNTEAFF; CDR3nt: TGTGCCTGGACCAGGGGGACCGTGAACACTGAAGCTTTCTTT
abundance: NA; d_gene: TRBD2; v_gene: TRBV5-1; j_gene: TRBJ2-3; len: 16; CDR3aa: CASSTQPSGGTDTQYF; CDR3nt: TGCGCCAGCAGCACCCAACCTAGCGGGGGCACAGATACGCAGTATTTT
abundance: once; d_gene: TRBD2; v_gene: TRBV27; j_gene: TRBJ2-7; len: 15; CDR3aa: CASSLSGSSLYEQYF; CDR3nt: TGTGCCAGCAGTTTAAGCGGGAGTAGTCTATACGAGCAGTACTTC
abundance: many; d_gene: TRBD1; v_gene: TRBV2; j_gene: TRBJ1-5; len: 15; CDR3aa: CASSELGQGVQPQHF; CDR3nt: TGTGCCAGCAGTGAGCTAGGACAGGGCGTTCAGCCCCAGCATTTT
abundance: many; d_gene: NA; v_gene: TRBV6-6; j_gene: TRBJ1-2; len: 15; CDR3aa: CASSYSTTGSYGYTF; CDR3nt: TGTGCCAGCAGTTACTCGACTACAGGAAGCTATGGCTACACCTTC
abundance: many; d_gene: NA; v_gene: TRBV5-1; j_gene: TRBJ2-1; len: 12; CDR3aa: CASSFIYNEQFF; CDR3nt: TGCGCCAGCAGCTTTATCTACAATGAGCAGTTCTTC
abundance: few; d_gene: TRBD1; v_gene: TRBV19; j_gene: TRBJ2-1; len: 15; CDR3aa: CASSMRDRGLNEQFF; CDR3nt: TGTGCCAGTAGTATGAGAGACAGGGGGCTGAATGAGCAGTTCTTC
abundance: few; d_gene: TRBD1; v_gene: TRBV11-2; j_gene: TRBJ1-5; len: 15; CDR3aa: CASSLGGQGTRPQHF; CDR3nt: TGTGCCAGCAGCTTGGGGGGACAGGGGACCCGGCCCCAGCATTTT
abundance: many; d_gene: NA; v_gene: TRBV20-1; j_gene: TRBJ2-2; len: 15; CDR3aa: CSAQTRDSNTGELFF; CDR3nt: TGCAGTGCCCAAACCCGGGATTCGAACACCGGGGAGCTGTTTTTT
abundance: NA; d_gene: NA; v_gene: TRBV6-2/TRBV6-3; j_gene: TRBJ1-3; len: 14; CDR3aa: CASRNQRTGNTIYF; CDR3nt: TGTGCCAGCAGAAACCAAAGGACTGGAAACACCATATATTTT
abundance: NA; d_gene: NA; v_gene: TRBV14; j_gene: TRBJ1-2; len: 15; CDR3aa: CASSPLGSVNYGYTF; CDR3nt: TGTGCCAGCAGCCCCCTCGGATCAGTTAACTATGGCTACACCTTC
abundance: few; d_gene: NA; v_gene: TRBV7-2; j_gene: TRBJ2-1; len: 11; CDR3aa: CASSPLERQFF; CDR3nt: TGTGCCAGCAGCCCCCTCGAGAGGCAGTTCTTC
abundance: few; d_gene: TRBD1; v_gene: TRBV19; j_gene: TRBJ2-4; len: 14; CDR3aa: CASRTGQDRNIQYF; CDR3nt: TGTGCCAGTAGAACGGGACAGGATCGGAACATTCAGTACTTC